This T cell receptor (beta chain) was identified during a study of T cell changes during pregnancy in multiple sclerosis. This CDR3 has 15 residues. From germline, CDR1 is SGHRS and CDR2 YFSETQ. V lost 4 bases, J lost 1 base, and 5 bases stayed unmatched. Assay used: immunoSEQ multiplex PCR; TCRdb lists only in-frame clones, some missing. The repertoire holds approximately 110,000 clones, approximately 90% seen once, with less than 4% in the top ten. The sequencing used peripheral blood, collected after pregnancy. This TCR came from a female donor with multiple sclerosis, enrolled in a pregnancy study. The chain uses TRBV5-1 and TRBJ2-5; 9 positions match TRBD1. CDR3 loop: CASSGGTGTQETQYF. CDR3 nucleotides: TGCGCCAGCAGCGGGGGGACAGGGACCCAAGAGACCCAGTACTTC.